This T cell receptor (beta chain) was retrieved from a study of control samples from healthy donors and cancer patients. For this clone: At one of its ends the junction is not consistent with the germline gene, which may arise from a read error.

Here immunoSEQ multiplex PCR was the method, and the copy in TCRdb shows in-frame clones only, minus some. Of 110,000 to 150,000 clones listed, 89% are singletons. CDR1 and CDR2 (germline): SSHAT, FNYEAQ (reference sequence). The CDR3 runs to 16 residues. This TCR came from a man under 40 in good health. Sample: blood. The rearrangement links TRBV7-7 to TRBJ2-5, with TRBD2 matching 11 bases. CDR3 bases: TGTGCTAGCAGCACCGGACTAGCGGGTCCCACAGAGACCCAGTACTTC. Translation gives CASSTGLAGPTETQYF.